These T cell receptor beta chains were read from a single sample in a study of CD8 T cells in ankylosing spondylitis. TCRdb re-derived calls from the 5' RACE reads in MiXCR, one entry per CDR3 protein. The sample lists about 400,000 distinct CDR3 sequences, around 22% seen once, with about a sixth in the top ten. The sample was blood, either unsorted or a sorted T cell fraction (not recorded which). All receptors derive from a male donor with ankylosing spondylitis. The CDR3 runs from the conserved cysteine through the conserved F or W. The order of the fields is J gene, D gene, clone size, V gene, CDR3 protein, CDR3 DNA. D genes are given only for firm matches. Where a row states a size, it is once, few, many or the class of an expanded clone; other rows omit it.

TRBJ2-2	-	few	TRBV14	CASSLIGELFF	TGTGCCAGCAGCTTAATTGGGGAGCTGTTTTTT
TRBJ2-3	-	-	TRBV2	CASSPTESQYF	TGTGCCAGCAGCCCGACGGAATCGCAGTATTTT
TRBJ2-3	-	-	TRBV28	CASSFEEGVTDTQYF	TGTGCCAGCAGTTTCGAGGAGGGAGTCACAGATACGCAGTATTTT
TRBJ2-2	-	-	TRBV20-1	CSAKPGERNTGELFF	TGCAGTGCCAAACCGGGGGAGCGGAACACCGGGGAGCTGTTTTTT
TRBJ2-7	-	-	TRBV20-1	CSASFSYEQYF	TGCAGTGCTAGCTTCTCCTACGAGCAGTACTTC
TRBJ1-5	-	few	TRBV20-1	CSAPLSGDSNQPQHF	TGCAGTGCCCCCCTATCAGGGGACAGCAATCAGCCCCAGCATTTT
TRBJ2-2	TRBD2	-	TRBV9	CASSRTSGSLTGELFF	TGTGCCAGCAGCAGGACTAGCGGGAGCCTAACCGGGGAGCTGTTTTTT
TRBJ2-1	-	-	TRBV29-1	CSVEHQRFYNEQFF	TGCAGCGTTGAGCACCAGCGGTTCTACAATGAGCAGTTCTTC
TRBJ2-1	TRBD2	few	TRBV11-2	CASSRAGGPFEQFF	TGTGCCAGCAGCAGAGCGGGAGGGCCTTTTGAGCAGTTCTTC
TRBJ2-1	TRBD2	few	TRBV5-4	CASSLVGAGGTEQFF	TGTGCCAGCAGCTTGGTTGGGGCGGGAGGAACTGAGCAGTTCTTC
TRBJ2-1	TRBD1	few	TRBV4-2	CASSPGQGARNEQFF	TGTGCCAGCAGCCCGGGACAGGGGGCTCGCAATGAGCAGTTCTTC
TRBJ1-1	TRBD1	few	TRBV30	CAWTGGAEHTEAFF	TGTGCCTGGACAGGGGGGGCTGAACACACTGAAGCTTTCTTT
TRBJ2-1	-	-	TRBV12-3/TRBV12-4	CASSSYEFSYNEQFF	TGTGCCAGCAGCAGCTACGAATTCTCCTACAATGAGCAGTTCTTC
TRBJ2-5	-	-	TRBV7-8	CASSPVQGNGLETQYF	TGTGCCAGCAGCCCGGTGCAGGGTAATGGGTTAGAGACCCAGTACTTC
TRBJ2-3	-	few	TRBV18	CASSPRSTSVTNTDTQYF	TGTGCCAGCTCACCGCGTAGTACAAGCGTAACTAACACAGATACGCAGTATTTT
TRBJ1-1	TRBD1	few	TRBV7-2	CASSTRQGARAEAFF	TGTGCCAGCAGCACGAGACAGGGGGCGCGGGCTGAAGCTTTCTTT
TRBJ2-1	-	-	TRBV5-1	CASSSKRQNTVNEQFF	TGCGCCAGCAGCTCTAAGAGGCAGAACACGGTCAATGAGCAGTTCTTC
TRBJ2-1	-	few	TRBV5-4	CASSPPGLASSYNEQFF	TGTGCCAGCAGCCCTCCGGGTCTAGCAAGCTCCTACAATGAGCAGTTCTTC
TRBJ2-3	-	-	TRBV7-9	CASSLGGGQTTDTQYF	TGTGCCAGCAGCTTAGGAGGCGGCCAGACCACAGATACGCAGTATTTT
TRBJ2-3	TRBD2	-	TRBV7-3	CASSSRGSGVTDTQYF	TGTGCCAGCAGCTCCAGGGGTAGCGGGGTTACAGATACGCAGTATTTT
TRBJ2-1	TRBD2	few	TRBV7-2	CASSFGTRFYNEQFF	TGTGCCAGCAGCTTCGGGACTAGGTTCTACAATGAGCAGTTCTTC
TRBJ1-1	-	-	TRBV24-1	CATSTDGTEAFF	TGTGCCACCAGCACGGATGGCACTGAAGCTTTCTTT
TRBJ1-5	TRBD1	-	TRBV20-1	CSASPRGLGQPQHF	TGCAGTGCGTCCCCCAGGGGGCTCGGTCAGCCCCAGCATTTT
TRBJ1-6	TRBD1	few	TRBV18	CASSPSTGDNSPLHF	TGTGCCAGCTCACCGTCAACAGGGGACAATTCACCCCTCCACTTT
TRBJ2-2	-	-	TRBV20-1	CSAFDGELFF	TGCAGTGCGTTCGACGGGGAGCTGTTTTTT
TRBJ1-1	TRBD1	-	TRBV12-3/TRBV12-4	CASSARTGPEAFF	TGTGCCAGCAGTGCGCGGACAGGACCAGAAGCTTTCTTT
TRBJ2-1	TRBD2	-	TRBV24-1	CATSDSSGRAWNEQFF	TGTGCCACCAGTGATTCTAGCGGGAGGGCGTGGAATGAGCAGTTCTTC
TRBJ2-1	TRBD2	few	TRBV5-1	CASSFGLAGEDKFF	TGCGCCAGCAGCTTCGGGCTAGCGGGAGAAGACAAGTTCTTC